The 15 T cell receptor beta chains reported below all come from one sample, sequenced in a study of blood T cell repertoires in COVID-19. Produced via immunoSEQ multiplex PCR; TCRdb's table is partial and in-frame only. The data contain 150,000 to 200,000 clones, roughly 73% of them singletons. Source material: peripheral blood. All receptors come from a man aged 70-80 years with acute or convalescent COVID-19.

The chain links TRBV5-4 to TRBJ1-1; TRBD1 aligns across 8 bases. Germline V gene data show CDR1 as SGHNT and CDR2 as YYREEE (reference sequence). CDR3 length: 13 amino acids. Trimming at V came to 8 bases and at J to 4 bases, leaving 7 bases not matched to a gene. CDR3 coding DNA: TGTGCCAGAGGGACAGGAGGGAGCACTGAAGCTTTCTTT. Translating gives CARGTGGSTEAFF.

The V gene is TRBV11-3, the J gene TRBJ2-5; no firm D call. V shed 4 bases and J shed 5 bases, with 8 bases lying between them. This CDR3 contains 12 residues. The V gene's germline CDR1 is SGHNT and CDR2 YENEEA. The CDR3 is CASSSETETQYF. For the CDR3, the DNA is TGTGCCAGCAGCTCAGAAACTGAGACCCAGTACTTC. The complete variable domain, with remaining parts taken from reference TRBV11-3 and TRBJ2-5, reads EAGVVQSPRYKIIEKKQPVAFWCNPISGHNTLYWYLQNLGQGPELLIRYENEEAVDDSQLPKDRFSAERLKGVDSTLKIQPAELGDSAVYLCASSSETETQYFGPGTRLLVL.

The chain joins TRBV18 to TRBJ2-1; TRBD2 matches at 9 bases. The CDR3 totals 16 residues. Germline assignment: CDR1 KGHSH and CDR2 LQKENI. V was clipped by 2 bases and J by 2 bases; unmatched bases: 4. CDR3 residues: CASSPSAGGPYNEQFF. The CDR3 DNA is TGTGCCAGCTCACCATCGGCGGGAGGGCCCTACAATGAGCAGTTCTTC.

This clone was seen a few times. The chain joins TRBV5-4 to TRBJ2-7, with D perhaps matching TRBD2 (5 bases). The germline V gene has CDR1 SGHNT and CDR2 YYREEE (reference sequence). This CDR3 has 13 residues. V lost 7 bases and J 0 bases, leaving 11 bases between the germline ends. The CDR3 here is CASRDGSSYEQYF. DNA for the CDR3: TGTGCCAGCCGGGATGGCAGCTCCTACGAGCAGTACTTC.

The rearrangement links TRBV29-1 to TRBJ1-1; 7 bases map to TRBD1. Trimming took 7 bases from V and 0 from J; bases not matched to a gene: 5. Looked up from germline, CDR1 is SQVTM and CDR2 is ANQGSEA. The CDR3 covers 13 residues. CDR3 sequence (DNA): TGCAGCGCCCTACAGGGGCTGAACACTGAAGCTTTCTTT. This translates into CSALQGLNTEAFF.

A few counts support this clone. This chain joins TRBV5-4 and TRBJ1-1; 9 bases map to TRBD1. With V trimmed by 2 bases and J by 2 bases, 10 bases remained unmatched. This CDR3 has 17 amino acids. The germline gives CDR1 SGHNT, CDR2 YYREEE (reference sequence). The CDR3 sequence is CASSFSGQGPINTEAFF. The CDR3 nucleotides read TGTGCCAGCAGCTTTTCGGGACAGGGACCAATCAACACTGAAGCTTTCTTT.

V gene TRBV27 combines with J gene TRBJ2-5; a weak D match, TRBD2 (6 bases). Germline V gene lookup returns CDR1 MNHEY and CDR2 SMNVEV (reference sequence). V was pared by 2 bases and J by 5 bases, with 12 bases between. This CDR3 is 14 amino acids long. The CDR3 DNA follows: TGTGCCAGCAGTTTAGACGGGGGTTGGGAGACCCAGTACTTC. It yields the protein CASSLDGGWETQYF.

Only one count was recorded for this clone. This chain uses TRBV2 with TRBJ2-2; 15 nucleotides match TRBD2. CDR3 length equals 18 residues. Trimming took 3 bases from V and 6 from J; bases not matched to a gene: 8. Germline assignment: CDR1 SNHLY and CDR2 FYNNEI. DNA for the CDR3: TGTGCCAGCAGTGAGCGCCGGACTAGCGGGGGGGCCGCCGGGGAGCTGTTTTTT. Residues: CASSERRTSGGAAGELFF.

J is TRBJ2-5 and V is TRBV5-1; 12 nucleotides line up with TRBD2. Germline V gene sequence: CDR1 SGHRS, CDR2 YFSETQ. The length of the CDR3 is 19 residues. The ends lost 0 bases at V and 3 bases at J; junction bases unmatched: 12. CDR3 sequence (DNA): TGCGCCAGCAGCTTGGGTCGGACTAGCGGGGATCTGGGTAAAGAGACCCAGTACTTC. The encoded protein is CASSLGRTSGDLGKETQYF.

The rearrangement links TRBV5-6 to TRBJ2-7, with D perhaps matching TRBD1 (5 bases). V was pared by 0 bases and J by 2 bases, with 12 bases between. The germline V gene has CDR1 SGHDT and CDR2 YYEEEE. The CDR3 has 15 residues. The CDR3 is CASSLVGVGAYEQYF. The CDR3 DNA reads as TGTGCCAGCAGCTTGGTAGGGGTCGGAGCCTACGAGCAGTACTTC. Drawing the rest from reference TRBV5-6 and TRBJ2-7, the complete variable domain is DAGVTQSPTHLIKTRGQQVTLRCSPKSGHDTVSWYQQALGQGPQFIFQYYEEEERQRGNFPDRFSGHQFPNYSSELNVNALLLGDSALYLCASSLVGVGAYEQYFGPGTRLTVT.

V usage is TRBV6-5 and J usage is TRBJ1-4; 10 nucleotides agree with TRBD1. There are 14 residues in the CDR3. Trimming took 6 bases from V and 6 from J; bases not matched to a gene: 4. Germline values: CDR1 MNHEY, CDR2 SVGAGI. The chain's CDR3 is CASRTGGVYEKLFF. The CDR3 DNA sequence: TGTGCCAGCAGGACAGGGGGCGTATATGAAAAACTGTTTTTT.

This clone was counted between two and nine times. This sequence joins TRBV11-3 and TRBJ2-2; TRBD2 might be the D (5 bases). Germline values: CDR1 SGHNT, CDR2 YENEEA. CDR3 length: 15 residues. The V and J ends lost 4 bases and 4 bases respectively, with 13 bases between them. The CDR3 DNA is TGTGCCAGCAGCTCCTTAACGGGGTTCACCGGGGAGCTGTTTTTT. It is translated as CASSSLTGFTGELFF.

The V gene is TRBV21-1, the J gene TRBJ1-1; the table's TRBD1 call for D was not verified on the DNA. TRBV21-1 is classified as a pseudogene. The CDR3 runs 15 residues. Here the CDR3 reads CASSKVGAENTEAFF. The CDR3 nucleotides read TGTGCCAGCAGCAAAGTAGGGGCAGAGAACACTGAAGCTTTCTTT.

The chain combines TRBV6-1 with TRBJ1-6; no definite D call. The V gene's germline CDR1 is MNHNS and CDR2 SASEGT. V lost 3 bases, J lost 7 bases, and 7 bases lay in between. This CDR3 is built from 13 residues. The CDR3 nucleotides are TGTGCCAGCAGTGACGGGTGGAATTCACCCCTCCACTTT. Its translation is CASSDGWNSPLHF.

This chain links TRBV10-3 with TRBJ2-3; TRBD2 matches at 7 bases. Germline trimming cut 5 bases from V and 8 bases from J; bases unmatched to any gene: 10. The CDR3 has 14 residues. Germline V CDR1 and CDR2: ENHRY, SYGVKD. The CDR3 protein is CAISSDISSGTQYF. The CDR3 DNA follows: TGTGCCATCAGTAGTGACATATCTAGCGGTACGCAGTATTTT.